This TCR beta chain was sequenced in a study of cytomegalovirus exposure and HLA in healthy donors. The study, taken as a whole, reports: CMV antigen specificity of a few CMV-associated chains was confirmed in vitro. Several of the most significant clusters appeared, in a later analysis, to be linked to common viral pathogens. Many donors shared some public TCRs, even though most TCR sequences were rare.

About this clone itself: Its specificity is not known.

The PCR contained 60 Vbeta and 13 Jbeta primers. Sequencing used immunoSEQ multiplex PCR; TCRdb keeps in-frame clones, though not all of them. The repertoire holds roughly 130,000 clones, with around 80% as singletons. The CDR3 is 17 amino acids. Germline CDR1 MGHDK, CDR2 SYGVNS. V shed 0 bases and J shed 5 bases, with 19 bases lying between them. V and J are TRBV25-1 and TRBJ2-5; D is perhaps TRBD2 (7 bases). The material sequenced was PBMCs. The clonotype originates from a man aged 18 to 30 in good health and CMV-seronegative. CDR3 in DNA: TGTGCCAGCAGTGAATATATAGGTCGGGGGGCGCGGGAGACCCAGTACTTC. This translates into CASSEYIGRGARETQYF.